This T cell receptor beta chain is drawn from a study of T cells after yellow fever vaccination. Overall study context: The fractions with low cell numbers were processed using SMART-Seq v4 Ultra Low Input. Regarding the study as a whole: On re-exposure, the response was weaker but peaked faster, at day 5 versus 15. Subsequent booster samples again held most clones from primary vaccination (96% CD4, 85% to 90% CD8).

TCRdb fed the 5' RACE reads into MiXCR, producing one record per CDR3 protein. In the table there are 620,000 or so distinct CDR3 sequences, 17% of which are singletons. Concerning this clonotype itself: Its target is not known.

Germline-derived CDR1 and CDR2 are SQVTM and ANQGSEA. V was cut by 6 bases and J by 3 bases, with 18 bases left in between. This CDR3 contains 14 residues. The clonotype comes from a man aged 18 to 29 who received the YFV17D yellow fever vaccine. This chain connects TRBV29-1 to TRBJ2-7; D may correspond to TRBD1 or TRBD2 (5 bases each). The sample here was PBMCs, taken 5 days after the first yellow fever vaccination. This CDR3 reads CSVPGQGADYEQYF. CDR3 bases: TGCAGCGTGCCGGGGCAGGGTGCTGACTACGAGCAGTACTTC.